This T cell receptor (beta chain) was profiled in a study of neoadjuvant anti-PD-1 for oral cavity cancer. The ends were cut back, 9 bases at V and 4 bases at J, with 10 bases in the middle. There are 12 residues in the CDR3. Looked up from germline, CDR1 is MDHEN and CDR2 is SYDVKM. Clones were sequenced by immunoSEQ multiplex PCR, and TCRdb holds only the in-frame ones, with some missing. Seen here are 14,000 or so clones, 71% observed once, and the top ten hold 3%. Time point in this sample: after neoadjuvant nivolumab, at surgical resection. No culture or expansion preceded analysis of these blood cells. This clone came up once.

J is TRBJ2-1 and V is TRBV28; D perhaps matches TRBD1 (6 bases). This material consisted of PBMCs, taken after nivolumab (anti-PD-1) treatment. The source is a person aged 40 to 85 with oral cavity squamous cell carcinoma. The CDR3 nucleotides are TGTGCCAGTAACAGGGAATACAATGAGCAGTTCTTC. It is translated as CASNREYNEQFF.